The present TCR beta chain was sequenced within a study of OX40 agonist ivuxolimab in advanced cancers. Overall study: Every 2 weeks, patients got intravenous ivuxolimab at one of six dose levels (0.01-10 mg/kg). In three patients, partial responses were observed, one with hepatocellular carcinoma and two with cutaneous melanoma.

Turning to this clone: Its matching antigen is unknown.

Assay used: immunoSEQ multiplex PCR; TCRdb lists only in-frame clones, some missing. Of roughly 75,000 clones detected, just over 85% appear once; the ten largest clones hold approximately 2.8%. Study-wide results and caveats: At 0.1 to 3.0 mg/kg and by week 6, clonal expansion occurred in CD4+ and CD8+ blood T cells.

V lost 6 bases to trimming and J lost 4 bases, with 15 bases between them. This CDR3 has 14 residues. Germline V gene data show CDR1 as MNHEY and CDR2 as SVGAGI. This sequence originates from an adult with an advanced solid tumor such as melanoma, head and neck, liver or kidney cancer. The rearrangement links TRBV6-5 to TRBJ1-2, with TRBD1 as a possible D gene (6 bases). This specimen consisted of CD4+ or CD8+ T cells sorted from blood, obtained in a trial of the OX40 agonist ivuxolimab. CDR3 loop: CASSRTATAYGYTF. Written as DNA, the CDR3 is TGTGCCAGCAGCCGGACAGCAACAGCCTATGGCTACACCTTC.